These 21 T cell receptor beta chains share one sample of origin, sequenced in a study of T-cell reconstitution after alpha-beta-depleted transplantation in children. This sample's TCRbeta library carried unique molecular identifier barcodes. TCRdb independently ran MiXCR on the PCR reads; one entry per CDR3 protein. Here the sample spans around 300,000 distinct CDR3 sequences, approximately 20% being singletons. The source material was PBMCs, mostly from graft donor cells, sampled 180 days after TCRalphabeta/CD19-depleted stem cell transplant. The receptors were sampled from a male patient younger than 18 who had a stem cell transplant for acute lymphoblastic leukemia, so the T cells may come from the graft donor.

The chain couples TRBV6-1 to TRBJ1-1; D uncertain. Germline V gene data show CDR1 as MNHNS and CDR2 as SASEGT. Trimming took 8 bases from V and 11 from J, leaving 18 bases between them. CDR3 size: 12 residues. CDR3 amino acids: CASHIAAISAFF. In nucleotides, the CDR3 is TGTGCCAGCCACATCGCGGCAATCTCGGCTTTCTTT.

This clonotype came up a few times. The V and J genes are TRBV12-3 or TRBV12-4 and TRBJ1-1; D gene ambiguous. The germline V and J ends were trimmed by 2 bases and 8 bases, with 6 bases remaining between them. This CDR3 has 11 residues. The CDR3 sequence is CASSLRGEAFF. The DNA of the CDR3 is TGTGCCAGCAGTTTACGGGGAGAAGCTTTCTTT.

The V and J genes are TRBV20-1 and TRBJ2-3; a possible D gene is TRBD2 (8 bases). CDR3 length: 14 amino acids. Germline V lookup: CDR1 DFQATT, CDR2 SNEGSKA (reference sequence). The V end was cut by 1 base, the J end by 8 bases, with 16 bases between. Here the CDR3 reads CSARAGLEGATQYF. DNA for the CDR3: TGCAGTGCTAGAGCGGGACTAGAGGGGGCTACGCAGTATTTT.

This clonotype was detected ten times or more. J is TRBJ2-4 and V is TRBV27; the match to TRBD1 covers 8 bases. Germline values: CDR1 MNHEY, CDR2 SMNVEV (reference sequence). There are 16 residues in the CDR3. Trimming cost V 2 bases and J 0 bases; bases outside gene matches: 3. CDR3 in amino acids: CASSLARGLAKNIQYF. For the CDR3, the DNA is TGTGCCAGCAGTTTAGCCAGGGGGCTAGCCAAAAACATTCAGTACTTC.

This chain uses TRBV11-3 with TRBJ2-1; 8 nucleotides line up with TRBD2. V shed 5 bases, J shed 8 bases, and the junction held 8 bases outside the gene matches. The CDR3 has 14 amino acids. Per germline, CDR1 SGHNT and CDR2 YENEEA. The CDR3 loop is CASSLTGGRDEQFF. The CDR3 DNA sequence: TGTGCCAGCAGCCTCACGGGAGGGCGCGATGAGCAGTTCTTC.

This clonotype was observed many times. The V gene is TRBV12-3 or TRBV12-4, the J gene TRBJ2-2; tentatively, D is TRBD1 or TRBD2 (5 bases each). The V and J ends lost 7 bases and 6 bases respectively, with 15 bases between them. This CDR3 contains 14 residues. CDR3 coding DNA: TGTGCCAGCACCTCCAATAGGGGAGCCGGGGAGCTGTTTTTT. Its translation is CASTSNRGAGELFF.

This clonotype was observed a few times. The rearrangement uses TRBV7-3 and TRBJ1-1, with D perhaps TRBD1 (5 bases). Germline V lookup: CDR1 SGHTA, CDR2 FQGTGA. Trimming left V 2 bases short and J 2 bases short, with 9 bases between. There are 14 residues in the CDR3. CDR3 bases: TGTGCCAGCAGCTTAGGGGCCGGTAACACTGAAGCTTTCTTT. Translated, it gives CASSLGAGNTEAFF.

This clonotype was picked up a small number of times. The V gene is TRBV7-6, the J gene TRBJ2-3; D perhaps matches TRBD2 (6 bases). V was trimmed by 4 bases and J by 2 bases, leaving 13 bases between them. The CDR3 covers 15 residues. Germline-derived CDR1 and CDR2 are SGHVS and FNYEAQ. The CDR3 DNA is TGTGCCAGCAGCTGGGGTAGCGGACACACAGATACGCAGTATTTT. The encoded protein is CASSWGSGHTDTQYF.

This clonotype was picked up a small number of times. In DNA form, the CDR3 reads TGTGCCAGCAGCGTCGGACATCAAGAGACCCAGTACTTC. This sequence encodes CASSVGHQETQYF. The rearrangement links TRBV9 to TRBJ2-5; tentatively, D is TRBD1 (5 bases). There are 13 residues in the CDR3. V gave up 2 bases and J gave up 2 bases, with 7 bases separating them. Germline V gives CDR1 SGDLS, CDR2 YYNGEE.

This clonotype was seen more than once but under ten times. CDR3 protein: CASSLKGYNEQFF. CDR3 nucleotides: TGTGCCAGCAGTTTAAAGGGCTACAATGAGCAGTTCTTC. The chain uses TRBV27 and TRBJ2-1; D remains ambiguous. The CDR3 is 13 residues long. V shed 2 bases and J shed 3 bases, with 5 bases lying between them. Germline CDR1 reads MNHEY; CDR2 reads SMNVEV (reference sequence).

V and J are TRBV7-9 and TRBJ2-1; maybe TRBD2 (5 bases). Trimming pared 5 bases from V and 9 bases from J, leaving 14 bases between. CDR1 and CDR2 (germline): SEHNR, FQNEAQ (reference sequence). This CDR3 has 13 amino acids. In DNA form, the CDR3 reads TGTGCCAGCAGCGACGGTCTAGCACCTGAGCAGTTCTTC. The encoded protein is CASSDGLAPEQFF.

The rearrangement links TRBV6-2 or TRBV6-3 to TRBJ2-7, with 7 bases aligning to TRBD2. This CDR3 has 16 residues. The germline CDR1 and CDR2 sequences are MNHEY and SVGEGT. V was clipped by 6 bases and J by 0 bases; unmatched bases: 11. The CDR3 region has the DNA TGTGCCAGCAGCCTCTCCGGGACTAAGAGCTCCTACGAGCAGTACTTC. As protein: CASSLSGTKSSYEQYF.

This clonotype was observed many times. Germline and junction disagree at one end, which may indicate a read error. This chain uses TRBV12-3 or TRBV12-4 with TRBJ2-7, with TRBD2 as a possible D gene (6 bases). The CDR3 is 13 amino acids. Here the CDR3 DNA reads TGCGCCAGCAGCTTCGGGGGACCTTACGAGCAGTACTTC. Encoded protein: CASSFGGPYEQYF.

In this sample, this clonotype turned up a few times. The CDR3 here is CASSLGTGRGHNEQFF. CDR3 nucleotide sequence: TGTGCCAGCAGCTTAGGCACAGGGCGGGGGCACAATGAGCAGTTCTTC. The chain carries TRBV13 and TRBJ2-1, with a tentative D call TRBD2 (7 bases). Germline V gene data show CDR1 as PRHDT and CDR2 as FYEKMQ (reference sequence). CDR3 length: 16 residues. With 0 bases removed from V and 5 bases from J, the gap between germline ends came to 14 bases.

The chain recombines TRBV27 with TRBJ2-7; weak D call: TRBD2 (5 bases). CDR1 MNHEY and CDR2 SMNVEV come from the germline V gene (reference sequence). This CDR3 has 15 amino acids. The germline V and J ends were trimmed by 5 bases and 3 bases, with 17 bases remaining between them. The chain's CDR3 is CASSAAGHPFYEQYF. The CDR3 DNA is TGTGCCAGCAGTGCCGCGGGCCACCCTTTCTACGAGCAGTACTTC.

The chain links TRBV11-2 to TRBJ2-1; 9 bases agree with TRBD1. CDR1 and CDR2 (germline): SGHAT, FQNNGV. The CDR3 totals 17 residues. V lost 5 bases, J lost 3 bases, and 11 bases stayed unmatched. CDR3 DNA: TGTGCCAGCAGCACGGGACAGGGATGGGGGGTCTACAATGAGCAGTTCTTC. Amino acid sequence: CASSTGQGWGVYNEQFF.

The J gene is TRBJ1-2, the V gene TRBV27, with D perhaps TRBD1 (5 bases). This CDR3 is 15 amino acids long. Trimming shortened V by 2 bases and J by 4 bases, and 14 bases separated the two germline ends. The germline V gene has CDR1 MNHEY and CDR2 SMNVEV (reference sequence). For the CDR3, the DNA is TGTGCCAGCAGTTTAGGGGCTACGGCCCTCTATGGCTACACCTTC. Residues: CASSLGATALYGYTF.

This clonotype has more than one count but fewer than ten. The chain couples TRBV12-3 or TRBV12-4 to TRBJ1-2; D is unclear. V was trimmed by 0 bases and J by 7 bases, leaving 24 bases between them. This CDR3 region has 18 residues. CDR3: CASSLAHGPSILGGGYTF. As DNA, the CDR3 is TGTGCCAGCAGTTTAGCTCACGGGCCGTCAATCTTAGGTGGTGGCTACACCTTC.

The chain has TRBV11-3 and TRBJ2-3; a possible D gene is TRBD1 (6 bases). The CDR3 contains 15 residues. CDR1 and CDR2 from the germline V gene are SGHNT and YENEEA. V lost 3 bases and J lost 0, with 10 bases in between. CDR3 protein: CASSLNQGSTDTQYF. CDR3 nucleotide sequence: TGTGCCAGCAGCTTGAACCAGGGGAGCACAGATACGCAGTATTTT.

V and J are TRBV7-7 and TRBJ2-2; 9 nucleotides match TRBD2. V was clipped by 2 bases and J by 7 bases; unmatched bases: 8. The CDR3 contains 16 residues. The germline gives CDR1 SSHAT, CDR2 FNYEAQ (reference sequence). CDR3 bases: TGTGCCAGCAGCTTAATAGGCGATAGCGGGAGCGGGGAGCTGTTTTTT. Residues: CASSLIGDSGSGELFF.

As DNA, the CDR3 is TGTGCCAGCAGTTCCCGAGCTAGCGGGAGTTCCTACAATGAGCAGTTCTTC. The encoded protein is CASSSRASGSSYNEQFF. The J gene is TRBJ2-1, the V gene TRBV6-5; 10 bases fit TRBD2. V lost 4 bases and J lost 1; bases outside the gene matches: 7. CDR3 length equals 17 residues. Germline CDR1 MNHEY, CDR2 SVGAGI.